This TCR beta chain was found in a study of OX40 agonist ivuxolimab in advanced cancers. Study context: Patients received ivuxolimab, an agonistic anti-OX40 (CD134) antibody. At 65% to 85% male, the cohort had a mean age of about 60 years, ranging from about 20 to 79. Partial responses were achieved by three patients: one hepatocellular carcinoma, two cutaneous melanoma.

Libraries were prepared by immunoSEQ multiplex PCR; TCRdb keeps only in-frame clonotypes and omits some of them. The sample has about 26,000 clones, over 80% seen once. Germline CDR1 SGHNT, CDR2 YYREEE (reference sequence). Trimming cost V 3 bases and J 4 bases; bases outside gene matches: 9. This CDR3 is built from 18 residues. The source material was CD4+ or CD8+ T cells sorted from blood, sampled in a trial of the OX40 agonist ivuxolimab. The chain carries TRBV5-4 and TRBJ2-3; TRBD2 matches 15 bases. This TCR was recovered from an adult with an advanced solid tumor such as melanoma, head and neck, liver or kidney cancer. The chain's CDR3 is CASSSGTSGRFVADTQYF. The CDR3 DNA is TGTGCCAGCAGCTCCGGGACTAGCGGGAGGTTCGTCGCAGATACGCAGTATTTT.